The sequence of this TCR beta chain was determined in a study of blood T cell repertoires in COVID-19. This table comes from immunoSEQ multiplex PCR, and its TCRdb copy is limited to in-frame clones, with some not included. Among approximately 300,000 clones listed, 85% to 90% were seen once. Germline V gene sequence: CDR1 MDHEN, CDR2 SYDVKM. This CDR3 is 13 amino acids long. V lost 7 bases and J lost 8; bases outside the gene matches: 8. The material sequenced was PBMCs or T cells enriched from blood (not recorded which). The receptor was isolated from a young woman with acute COVID-19. The chain carries TRBV28 and TRBJ2-1; TRBD2 agrees at 7 bases. This CDR3 reads CASNGGRGYEQFF. DNA of the CDR3: TGTGCCAGCAACGGCGGGAGAGGGTATGAGCAGTTCTTC.